Below, 21 T cell receptor beta chains from the same sample are listed, as sequenced in a study of blood T cell repertoires in COVID-19 (dated by TCRdb to between 2020 and 2021). The library was built by means of the immunoSEQ multiplex PCR assay. TCRdb mirrors the immuneACCESS table, restricted to in-frame sequences. Some clones are absent from its copies; in checked studies, under half trace to an unresolved V gene, and the reason for the others is unknown. Recorded for this sample are roughly 100,000 clones; roughly 80% of them occurred a single time. The leading ten clones occupy roughly 19% of the sample. The specimen was peripheral blood. These receptors originate from a human donor in a cohort sampled during active COVID-19.

The chain employs TRBV19 and TRBJ2-7; D call uncertain. The CDR3 runs 11 residues. The V and J ends lost 11 bases and 0 bases respectively, with 8 bases between them. CDR1 and CDR2 (germline): LNHDA, SQIVND (reference sequence). This CDR3 reads CAAPSSYEQYF. The CDR3 region has the DNA TGTGCCGCCCCTAGCTCCTACGAGCAGTACTTC.

V usage is TRBV10-3 and J usage is TRBJ2-7, with 9 bases fitting TRBD1. Germline CDR1 and CDR2: ENHRY and SYGVKD. V lost 2 bases, J lost 4 bases, and 3 bases stayed unmatched. This CDR3 is 14 amino acids long. The CDR3 sequence is CAISETGGTYEQYF. The CDR3 DNA reads TGTGCCATCAGTGAGACAGGGGGCACGTACGAGCAGTACTTC.

The rearrangement uses TRBV19 and TRBJ1-2; TRBD1 agrees at 9 bases. CDR1 LNHDA and CDR2 SQIVND come from the germline V gene (reference sequence). This CDR3 comprises 15 residues. The junction had 5 bases not matched to a gene; V was cut back by 6 bases and J by 0 bases. CDR3 nucleotide sequence: TGTGCCAGTAGCGCCCGGGACAGGGCTAACTATGGCTACACCTTC. It translates to CASSARDRANYGYTF.

This chain connects TRBV28 to TRBJ2-5; tentative D call: TRBD1 (6 bases). Germline-derived CDR1 and CDR2 are MDHEN and SYDVKM. The ends were cut back, 6 bases at V and 2 bases at J, with 16 bases in the middle. The CDR3 length is 15 residues. The CDR3 sequence is CASRPDRSRQETQYF. CDR3 bases: TGTGCCAGCAGACCCGACAGGTCGAGGCAAGAGACCCAGTACTTC.

This clone was detected only a few times. V gene TRBV11-2 combines with J gene TRBJ2-7; D call uncertain. The CDR3 length is 13 residues. Per the germline V gene, CDR1 is SGHAT and CDR2 is FQNNGV. Trimming shortened V by 1 base and J by 6 bases, and 10 bases separated the two germline ends. CDR3 DNA sequence: TGTGCCAGCAGCTTAGGTACTTCTGCCGAGCAGTACTTC. Encoded protein: CASSLGTSAEQYF.

The chain uses TRBV19 and TRBJ2-7, with 10 bases matching TRBD2. V lost 5 bases and J lost 2; bases outside the gene matches: 12. The CDR3 extends over 17 amino acids. Germline V gives CDR1 LNHDA, CDR2 SQIVND (reference sequence). The CDR3 loop is CASSRRTSGKMAYEQYF. The CDR3 DNA sequence: TGTGCCAGTAGTCGAAGGACTAGCGGAAAAATGGCCTACGAGCAGTACTTC.

V gene TRBV30 combines with J gene TRBJ2-7; 11 nucleotides align to TRBD2. The V and J ends lost 8 bases and 5 bases, in that order; junction bases with no gene match: 11. The CDR3 has 14 amino acids. Germline V gene lookup returns CDR1 GTSNPN and CDR2 SVGIG (reference sequence). The CDR3 reads CAGGSLAGVNEQYF. For the CDR3, the DNA is TGTGCCGGAGGTTCACTAGCGGGAGTCAACGAGCAGTACTTC.

The rearrangement links TRBV24-1 to TRBJ2-1; 13 bases fit TRBD2. The CDR3 sequence is 17 residues long. With V trimmed by 5 bases and J by 7 bases, 10 bases remained unmatched. Germline V CDR1 and CDR2: KGHDR, SFDVKD. The chain's CDR3 is CATSGTSGSKFRNEQFF. CDR3 coding DNA: TGTGCCACCAGTGGGACTAGCGGGAGTAAATTTCGAAATGAGCAGTTCTTC.

This clone was recorded a few times. This chain links TRBV11-3 with TRBJ2-7; maybe TRBD2 (5 bases). Germline V gene data show CDR1 as SGHNT and CDR2 as YENEEA. The CDR3 totals 14 residues. Between the trimmed V and J ends, which lost 0 bases and 6 bases, there was a span of 12 bases. The CDR3 loop is CASSLDQWRIEQYF. As DNA, the CDR3 is TGTGCCAGCAGCTTAGATCAGTGGAGGATCGAGCAGTACTTC.

The rearrangement uses TRBV18 and TRBJ1-1; D remains ambiguous. Trimming shortened V by 3 bases and J by 4 bases, and 12 bases separated the two germline ends. The CDR3 length is 14 residues. The germline gives CDR1 KGHSH, CDR2 LQKENI. The CDR3 DNA reads TGTGCCAGCTCACCGCGGAGGGAGGGCACTGAAGCTTTCTTT. Translated, it gives CASSPRREGTEAFF. The full variable domain, rest sourced from reference TRBV18 and TRBJ1-1, is NAGVMQNPRHLVRRRGQEARLRCSPMKGHSHVYWYRQLPEEGLKFMVYLQKENIIDESGMPKERFSAEFPKEGPSILRIQQVVRGDSAAYFCASSPRREGTEAFFGQGTRLTVV.

This clone was recorded a few times. This rearrangement joins TRBV6-5 to TRBJ2-7; perhaps TRBD2 as D (6 bases). The CDR3 runs to 16 residues. Germline assignment: CDR1 MNHEY and CDR2 SVGAGI. The V and J ends lost 0 bases and 0 bases respectively, with 12 bases between them. The CDR3, as DNA: TGTGCCAGCAGTTACTCCGGCGGGGCTAGCTCCTACGAGCAGTACTTC. This encodes CASSYSGGASSYEQYF.

The rearrangement joins TRBV10-2 to TRBJ2-7; no clear D gene. Germline loops: CDR1 WSHSY, CDR2 SAAADI. The CDR3 extends over 11 amino acids. V was trimmed by 5 bases and J by 5 bases, leaving 7 bases between them. The CDR3 reads CASSPQDEQYF. DNA for the CDR3: TGCGCCAGCAGTCCGCAGGACGAGCAGTACTTC.

V is TRBV28 and J is TRBJ1-5, with unresolved D. V shed 5 bases and J shed 4 bases, with 12 bases lying between them. The CDR3 runs to 14 residues. Germline lookup yields CDR1 MDHEN and CDR2 SYDVKM. In nucleotides, the CDR3 is TGTGCCAGCAGTCCGAGGAGGAGTAATCAGCCCCAGCATTTT. This encodes CASSPRRSNQPQHF.

The chain uses TRBV11-3 and TRBJ2-7; 8 bases map to TRBD1. V lost 5 bases and J lost 4; bases outside the gene matches: 10. This CDR3 comprises 15 residues. Germline V gene sequence: CDR1 SGHNT, CDR2 YENEEA. Written as DNA, the CDR3 is TGTGCCAGCAGCCGTTCCGGGACAGGTTCGTACGAGCAGTACTTC. Its protein product is CASSRSGTGSYEQYF.

This clone has only a few counts. The chain is built from TRBV3-1 (or the pseudogene TRBV3-2) and TRBJ1-4; tentatively, D is TRBD1 (6 bases). Germline V CDR1 and CDR2: LGHDT, YNNKEL (reference sequence). This CDR3 has 15 residues. V lost 4 bases and J lost 5, with 14 bases in between. Here the CDR3 DNA reads TGTGCCAGCAGCCGCAACAGGGCCCAAAATGAAAAACTGTTTTTT. Protein product: CASSRNRAQNEKLFF.

The genes are TRBV4-1 and TRBJ2-7; TRBD1 aligns across 10 bases. Trimming cost V 2 bases and J 4 bases; bases outside gene matches: 11. This CDR3 spans 17 amino acids. CDR1 is MGHRA and CDR2 is YSYEKL in the germline V gene. The CDR3 nucleotides read TGCGCCAGCAGCCAAACCGGCAGGGGACAGGGGAAGTACGAGCAGTACTTC. It codes for CASSQTGRGQGKYEQYF.

The gene calls are TRBV9 and TRBJ2-3; D gene uncertain. This CDR3 region has 16 residues. From germline, CDR1 is SGDLS and CDR2 YYNGEE. Trimming removed 2 bases from V and 1 base from J, with 14 bases in between. Here the CDR3 DNA reads TGTGCCAGCAGCGTCGGGTCTTGGAGCGGCACAGATACGCAGTATTTT. Translated: CASSVGSWSGTDTQYF.

V usage is TRBV28 and J usage is TRBJ2-7; 7 bases align to TRBD1. This CDR3 has 14 residues. Germline CDR1 and CDR2: MDHEN and SYDVKM. V shed 7 bases and J 3 bases; nucleotides not matched to a gene: 9. The CDR3 coding sequence is TGTGCCAGCAAACCGGGACAGATCATCTACGAGCAGTACTTC. Translation: CASKPGQIIYEQYF.

The V gene is TRBV5-1, the J gene TRBJ1-4; 7 positions match TRBD1. CDR3 length: 15 amino acids. Germline-derived CDR1 and CDR2 are SGHRS and YFSETQ. The J segment lost 5 bases and the V segment lost 3 bases, leaving 7 bases of the junction unmatched. The CDR3, as DNA: TGCGCCAGCAGCTCTCACGGGACAGTCAATGAAAAACTGTTTTTT. Amino acid sequence: CASSSHGTVNEKLFF.

V gene TRBV18 combines with J gene TRBJ1-6; 8 positions agree with TRBD1. The CDR3 runs to 14 residues. V trimming: 5 bases; J trimming: 10 bases; junction bases outside the gene matches: 7. Per the germline V gene, CDR1 is KGHSH and CDR2 is LQKENI. The CDR3 reads CASSGQGIGSPLHF. The DNA for the CDR3 is TGTGCCAGCTCAGGACAGGGAATCGGCTCACCCCTCCACTTT.

The V and J genes are TRBV18 and TRBJ1-2; D perhaps matches TRBD1 (5 bases). Trimming cost V 4 bases and J 2 bases, with 11 bases left between them. Per the germline V gene, CDR1 is KGHSH and CDR2 is LQKENI. The CDR3 contains 14 residues. CDR3 sequence reads: CASSRGAGNYGYTF. CDR3 DNA sequence: TGTGCCAGCTCACGGGGCGCCGGAAACTATGGCTACACCTTC.